This T cell receptor beta chain comes out of a study of shared clonotypes between healthy human individuals. Cells designated naive CD8 were CD45RO-negative and were positively selected for CCR7, with terminally differentiated effector memory CD45RA+ cells excluded. Per the original data handling: ImmunoSEQ yielded junction-only sequences lacking quality scores, so filtering differed. The protocol was immunoSEQ multiplex PCR, while the TCRdb copy is restricted to in-frame clones and leaves out a portion. V and J calls and clone size are given by that table; D and trimming were obtained from the DNA. In the table there are about 1,900,000 clones, about 94% of which are singletons. This TCR came from a man aged 18 to 30 in good health. Material for sequencing was naive CD8+ T cells sorted from blood.

The CDR3 region is CASSYGQGRDEQYF. The CDR3 DNA is TGTGCCAGCAGTTATGGGCAGGGGCGCGACGAGCAGTACTTC. The chain links TRBV6-5 to TRBJ2-7; D possibly corresponds to TRBD1 (6 bases). CDR1 is MNHEY, CDR2 SVGAGI, per germline. V was cut by 3 bases and J by 5 bases, with 14 bases left in between. The CDR3 extends over 14 amino acids.